Below are 6 T cell receptor beta chains sequenced from a single sample in a study of tumor-infiltrating lymphocytes in primary liver carcinoma. The template, about 500 ng total RNA, yielded TCR beta cDNA made with a constant-region primer. ARM-PCR, slightly modified, supplied the TCR beta libraries through three nested multiplex PCR rounds. Researchers ran the first two PCR rounds for ten to eleven cycles each with TRBV1-TRBV30 forward primers and a C-beta reverse primer. MiXCR, run by TCRdb on the multiplex PCR reads, gives a single entry per CDR3 protein. The sample includes about 20,000 distinct CDR3 sequences, approximately 79% of them seen just once. Co-extracting RNA and DNA was done with about 20-34 mg of unsorted bulk tissue as input. What was sequenced was liver tumor tissue from sampling region 4. This sample's subset: tumor region T4, right-lateral pole. These receptors were collected from a woman aged 30 to 39 with primary liver carcinoma and hepatitis B virus infection.

The CDR3 DNA is TGTGTCAGTGAGCCAGCAGGAGCATCAGATACGCAGTATTTT. It translates to CVSEPAGASDTQYF. The chain uses TRBV6-2 or TRBV6-3 and TRBJ2-3; D gene unclear. CDR1 is MNHEY and CDR2 is SVGEGT in the germline V gene. The CDR3 extends over 14 amino acids.

The V call is TRBV11-2, the J call TRBJ1-1; the D is unclear. The ends were cut back, 2 bases at V and 1 base at J, with 5 bases in the middle. CDR1 is SGHAT and CDR2 is FQNNGV in the germline V gene. The CDR3 loop spans 13 amino acids. The CDR3 is CASSLLGNTEAFF. Written as DNA, the CDR3 is TGTGCCAGCAGCTTACTTGGGAACACTGAAGCTTTCTTT.

With respect to this clonotype: One end of the junction is discordant with germline, which a read error may explain. The chain links TRBV28 to TRBJ2-1; 7 bases fit TRBD2. The germline gives CDR1 MDHEN, CDR2 SYDVKM. The CDR3 runs to 14 residues. As DNA, the CDR3 is TGTGCCAACAGATACATAGCGGGCAGGGATGAACAGTTCTTC. The encoded protein is CANRYIAGRDEQFF.

Comments on this clonotype: One end of the junction does not line up with germline, which may come from a read error. The J gene is TRBJ2-1, the V gene TRBV28; TRBD2 aligns across 7 bases. The CDR3 has 17 residues. Per germline, CDR1 MDHEN and CDR2 SYDVKM. The CDR3 nucleotides are TGTGCCAGCACCCAATACGGGGGAGGGCAATCCTACAGTGAGCAGTTCTTC. It translates to CASTQYGGGQSYSEQFF.

Regarding this clonotype: The conserved phenylalanine or tryptophan normally closing the CDR3 is absent here, so this likely arose from a read error. The DNA is omitted, as the CDR3 cannot be located on it reliably, and the CDR3 follows TCRdb's listing. CDR3 sequence reads: CASSQDRQGAGYGHTL. The V and J genes are TRBV4-1 and TRBJ1-2; TRBD1 is the table's D call, not checked against the DNA. CDR1 and CDR2 from the germline V gene are MGHRA and YSYEKL. The CDR3 totals 16 residues, both ends included.

With respect to this clonotype: A much larger clonotype is one base distant, so this may be a read error. The rearrangement links TRBV28 to TRBJ2-3; D remains ambiguous. Trimming removed 7 bases from V and 8 bases from J, with 19 bases in between. Germline lookup yields CDR1 MDHEN and CDR2 SYDVKM. The CDR3 spans 14 residues. The CDR3 region is CASIPYSHLGTQYF. The CDR3 DNA sequence: TGTGCCAGCATTCCTTATTCCCATTTAGGTACGCAGTATTTT.